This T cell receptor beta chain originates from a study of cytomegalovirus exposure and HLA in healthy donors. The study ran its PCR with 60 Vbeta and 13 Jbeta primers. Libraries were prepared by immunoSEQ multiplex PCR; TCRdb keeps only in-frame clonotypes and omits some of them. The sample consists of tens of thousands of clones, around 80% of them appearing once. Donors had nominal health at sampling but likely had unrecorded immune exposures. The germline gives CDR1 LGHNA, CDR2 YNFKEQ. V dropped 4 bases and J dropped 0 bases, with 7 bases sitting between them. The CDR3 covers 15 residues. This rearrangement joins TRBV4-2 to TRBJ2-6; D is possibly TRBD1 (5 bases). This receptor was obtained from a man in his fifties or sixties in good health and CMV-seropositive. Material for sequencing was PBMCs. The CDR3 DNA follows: TGTGCCAGCAGCCCCGACAGCTCTGGGGCCAACGTCCTGACTTTC. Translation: CASSPDSSGANVLTF.